This is a list of T cell receptor beta chains from one sample in a study of control samples from healthy donors and cancer patients. TCRdb keeps only in-frame clones here, not all; method: immunoSEQ multiplex PCR. The repertoire holds about 160,000 clones, with about 94% as singletons. The sequenced sample consisted of blood. The source of these receptors is a woman in her 40s in good health. Both conserved end residues are part of each CDR3. A D gene is named only where the DNA matches it firmly. Size is stated for part of the rows, as once, few or many counts, or as a class when the clone is expanded.

v_call	clone_size	j_call	d_call	cdr3_nt	cdr3_aa
TRBV12-3/TRBV12-4	few	TRBJ1-4	-	TGTGCCAGCAGTTTTTCTGGGAATGAAAAACTGTTTTTT	CASSFSGNEKLFF
TRBV2	-	TRBJ2-2	-	TGTGCCACCGCGACGAACAGGGATATATCCGGGGAGCTGTTTTTT	CATATNRDISGELFF
TRBV7-2	-	TRBJ1-2	-	TGTGCCAGCAGCCCAGCCGGGACACTGGGGCTTCTTCGAGGAGGCTACACCTTC	CASSPAGTLGLLRGGYTF
TRBV5-1	-	TRBJ1-4	-	TGCGCCAGCAGCTTGAGTCCCGGAGAACTGTTTTTT	CASSLSPGELFF
TRBV29-1	-	TRBJ1-2	-	TGCAGCGTTGCCACAGGAACCAACTATGGCTACACCTTC	CSVATGTNYGYTF
TRBV7-9	once	TRBJ1-6	-	TGTGCCAGCAGGCCCGGGGGACGGGCGGGAAATTCACCCCTCCACTTT	CASRPGGRAGNSPLHF
TRBV6-2/TRBV6-3	-	TRBJ2-5	-	TGTGCCAGCAGTTACAGGGTGAGCGAGACCCAGTACTTC	CASSYRVSETQYF
TRBV4-3	-	TRBJ1-1	-	TGCGCCAGCAGCCAAGATCGCGTAAGTTACACTGAAGCTTTCTTT	CASSQDRVSYTEAFF
TRBV6-1	-	TRBJ1-1	-	TGTGCCAGCAGTGAATTCTGGAAGAACACTGAAGCTTTCTTT	CASSEFWKNTEAFF
TRBV9	-	TRBJ2-1	-	TGTGCCAGCAGCGTAGCCTGGAACTACAATGAGCAGTTCTTC	CASSVAWNYNEQFF
TRBV7-2	-	TRBJ2-1	-	TGTGCCAGCAGCTTAGCTGGACCCAACAATGAGCAGTTCTTC	CASSLAGPNNEQFF
TRBV6-4	-	TRBJ1-4	-	TGTGCCAGCAGTGACAGGGGGGGAGCTAATGAAAAACTGTTTTTT	CASSDRGGANEKLFF
TRBV19	once	TRBJ2-3	TRBD2	TGTGCCAGTAGTAGTGGTAGCGGGAGCACAGATACGCAGTATTTT	CASSSGSGSTDTQYF
TRBV18	once	TRBJ2-1	TRBD2	TGTGCCAGCTCCCTTCGACTCAGCGGGAGGGCCAATGAGCAGTTCTTC	CASSLRLSGRANEQFF
TRBV11-2	-	TRBJ1-1	TRBD1	TGTGCCAGCAGCTTAGGCTCCCGGACAGGGTCGAACACTGAAGCTTTCTTT	CASSLGSRTGSNTEAFF
TRBV9	-	TRBJ1-2	-	TGTGCCAGCAGCGTAGTCGTAGGCCGCGGGGTCGTCAGCTACACCTTC	CASSVVVGRGVVSYTF
TRBV2	-	TRBJ2-7	-	TGTGCCAGCAGTGAATTTGCTAGCGTGGCCTACGAGCAGTACTTC	CASSEFASVAYEQYF
TRBV5-1	-	TRBJ2-1	TRBD2	TGCGCCAGCAGCTTGGGACTAGCGGGGGCCCGATTCTCCTACAATGAGCAGTTCTTC	CASSLGLAGARFSYNEQFF
TRBV21-1	-	TRBJ1-5	-	TGTGCCAGAACCCCCACGGGAGTCTTATATCAGCCCCAGCATTTT	CARTPTGVLYQPQHF
TRBV27	-	TRBJ1-2	-	TGTGCCAGCACCCGCTCTATCTCCTCAAACCTACAGGGCCACTATGGCTACACCTTC	CASTRSISSNLQGHYGYTF
TRBV12-1	once	TRBJ1-4	-	TGTGCCAGCAGCTTTGCATGTCAGTATTTTGAAAAACTGTTTTTT	CASSFACQYFEKLFF
TRBV5-1	-	TRBJ2-1	-	TGCGCCAGCAGTGGGGATTATAATGAGCAGTTCTTC	CASSGDYNEQFF
TRBV5-1	-	TRBJ2-3	-	TGCGCCAGCAGCTTGTCCATCAGGAGCACAGATACGCAGTATTTT	CASSLSIRSTDTQYF
TRBV15	-	TRBJ1-4	-	TGTACCCATGGGGGCGAGGTCGATACTGAAAAACTGTTTTTT	CTHGGEVDTEKLFF
TRBV3-1/TRBV3-2	-	TRBJ1-3	-	TGTGCCAGCAGCCCCGGACAATTGAAGCATGAAAACACCATATATTTT	CASSPGQLKHENTIYF
TRBV9	-	TRBJ1-5	-	TGTGCCAGCAGCCCCTGGGGGCTTCGCAATCAGCCCCAGCATTTT	CASSPWGLRNQPQHF
TRBV9	-	TRBJ2-5	TRBD1	TGTGCCAGCAGCGTAGCGACAGGGCAGAGAGAGACCCAGTACTTC	CASSVATGQRETQYF
TRBV4-3	-	TRBJ1-2	-	TGCGCCAGCAGCCAAGTTCGCAGGTTGAACTATGGCTACACCTTC	CASSQVRRLNYGYTF
TRBV12-5	-	TRBJ2-1	-	TGTGCTAGTGGTTTGGTACTTGGCGGGTGGGACAATGAGCAGTTCTTC	CASGLVLGGWDNEQFF
TRBV19	-	TRBJ1-2	TRBD1	TGTGCCAGTAGTACCCGTCGGACAGGGGGATATGGCTACACCTTC	CASSTRRTGGYGYTF
TRBV10-3	-	TRBJ1-4	-	TGTGCCACCGGAACCTCAACTAATGAAAAACTGTTTTTT	CATGTSTNEKLFF
TRBV9	-	TRBJ1-1	-	TGTGCCAGCAGCGCGACAGACCTGAACACTGAAGCTTTCTTT	CASSATDLNTEAFF
TRBV27	-	TRBJ2-2	-	TGTGCCAGCCGGACGAGGCTAGGGGGTGGTGGGGAGCTGTTTTTT	CASRTRLGGGGELFF
TRBV3-1/TRBV3-2	-	TRBJ1-1	-	TGTGCCAGCAGCCCCTTCTCTGGGGGGACTGAAGCTTTCTTT	CASSPFSGGTEAFF
TRBV7-2	-	TRBJ2-7	-	TGTGCCAGCAGCTTAGCGGCTAGCGTAGAGCAGTACTTC	CASSLAASVEQYF
TRBV9	-	TRBJ1-1	-	TGTGCCAGTCAAACCCAGGGCAGTGAAGCTTTCTTT	CASQTQGSEAFF
TRBV12-3/TRBV12-4	-	TRBJ1-5	-	TGTGCCAGCCAGGGTACCAGCAATCAGCCCCAGCATTTT	CASQGTSNQPQHF
TRBV6-1	-	TRBJ1-2	TRBD1	TGTGCCAGCAGTGACCCTGGGAGACAGGGTGAAGGCGGCTACACCTTC	CASSDPGRQGEGGYTF
TRBV5-4	-	TRBJ2-7	-	TGTGCCAGCAGCGCACCATCCGGGCCAAATGACGAGCAGTACTTC	CASSAPSGPNDEQYF
TRBV25-1	-	TRBJ1-5	-	TGTGCCAGCAGTGAGAAACAGGGAGATCAGCCCCAGCATTTT	CASSEKQGDQPQHF
TRBV7-2	once	TRBJ1-3	-	TGTGCCAGCAGCCCCCGGGCTATAGGAAACACCATATATTTT	CASSPRAIGNTIYF
TRBV11-2	-	TRBJ2-2	-	TGTGCCAGCAGCTTAGTCCCCACCGGGGAGCTGTTTTTT	CASSLVPTGELFF
TRBV7-2	-	TRBJ2-1	-	TGTGCCAGCAGCTTTAGGCCGGTTAGCTCCTACAATGAGCAGTTCTTC	CASSFRPVSSYNEQFF
TRBV7-2	few	TRBJ1-2	-	TGTGCCAGCAGCTTAGAACGGATCTATGGCTACACCTTC	CASSLERIYGYTF
TRBV7-2	-	TRBJ1-6	-	TGTGCCAGCAGCCCGGAAAGGGGGGGCCGCTATAATTCACCCCTCCACTTT	CASSPERGGRYNSPLHF
TRBV7-2	-	TRBJ2-7	-	TGTGCCAGCAGCTTAGCGCCTAGGGGTAACGAGCAGTACTTC	CASSLAPRGNEQYF
TRBV6-1	-	TRBJ1-4	-	TGTGCCAGCAGTGAAAGCGGGGGCTCTCTTCTTGAACTGTTTTTT	CASSESGGSLLELFF
TRBV7-9	-	TRBJ1-2	-	TGTGCCAGCAGCCCCAGGGCGTTCTATGGCTACACCTTC	CASSPRAFYGYTF
TRBV7-9	-	TRBJ1-4	-	TGTGCCAGCAGCTTAGGCGCAGCGGCTAATGAAAAACTGTTTTTT	CASSLGAAANEKLFF
TRBV29-1	-	TRBJ2-1	-	TGCAGCGTTGAAGCCGGGGGCCCCTCCTACAATGAGCAGTTCTTC	CSVEAGGPSYNEQFF
TRBV4-3	-	TRBJ2-3	TRBD1	TGCGCCAGCAGCCAGGGGGACAGCTCTAGCACAGATACGCAGTATTTT	CASSQGDSSSTDTQYF
TRBV5-4	once	TRBJ1-2	-	TGTGCCAGCGGCCTATCGACAGGCGCCTATGGCTACACCTTC	CASGLSTGAYGYTF
TRBV11-2	-	TRBJ2-7	TRBD2	TGTGCCAGCAGCGCGTGGACTAGCGGGAGTTACGAGCAGTACTTC	CASSAWTSGSYEQYF
TRBV6-2/TRBV6-3	once	TRBJ2-1	-	TGTGCCAGCAGTTACGGTCGGGAGCAGTTCTTC	CASSYGREQFF